This entry features one T cell receptor beta chain sequence. The CDR3 end falls 3 residues outside the read, so it is completed with the germline J gene. The repertoire was sequenced with immunoSEQ multiplex PCR; TCRdb's copy has only in-frame clones and lacks some. This sample carries over 30,000 clones, with about 1.8% going to the ten biggest clones. Germline loops: CDR1 GTSNPN, CDR2 SVGIG (reference sequence). The CDR3 is 13 residues long. This specimen comes from a study of T cells in women clearing cervical HPV infection. In the study overall: Controls gave blood once infection was undetectable; cases at lesion identification.

Sequenced material: blood buffy coat. The receptor's source is a woman between 18 and 69 years old with a cervical HPV16 infection that either progressed to CIN3+ or cleared (not recorded which). The chain joins TRBV30 to TRBJ1-2; 8 bases align to TRBD1. CDR3 in amino acids: CAQSRDRPEGYTF. The CDR3 DNA, read in part, is TGTGCCCAGTCCCGGGACAGGCCTGAAGGC.